This entry describes one TCR beta chain. Antigen specificity is unknown. This sample stems from a study of CD8 T cells in Susac syndrome. Findings and limits, study-wide: It was acknowledged in the study that its TCR sequencing and HLA analysis involved a relatively small number of individuals.

CD8+ and CD4+ T cells taken from blood had their TCR beta sequenced. The TEMRA cells underwent FACS enrichment, while the CD8+ and CD4+ T cells underwent negative isolation. Random hexamers were used to reverse transcribe an amount of roughly 0.5 to 1 ug RNA. Across 54 Vbeta and 13 Jbeta, TCR beta CDR3 was amplified with immunoSEQ multiplex PCR. TCRdb re-derived calls from the immunoSEQ multiplex PCR reads in MiXCR, one entry per CDR3 protein. The sample contains about 210,000 distinct CDR3 sequences, about 94% of which appear only once. The sample taken for sequencing was CD4+ T cells from PBMCs. The source is a human donor with Susac syndrome.

The CDR3 reads CASSADYNEQFF. The CDR3 DNA is TGTGCCAGCAGCGCGGACTACAATGAGCAGTTCTTC. The V gene is TRBV2, the J gene TRBJ2-1; D is unresolved. V was trimmed by 6 bases and J by 3 bases, leaving 6 bases between them. The CDR3 has 12 residues. Looked up from germline, CDR1 is SNHLY and CDR2 is FYNNEI.